The 32 T cell receptor beta chains listed next were all sequenced from one sample in a study of technical replicates of blood from several donors. This table comes from immunoSEQ multiplex PCR, and its TCRdb copy is limited to in-frame clones, with some not included. The table shows 90,000 to 100,000 clones, with less than 95% occurring only once. Sequenced sample: T cells isolated from PBMCs. These receptors were collected from a human donor in good health.

CDR3 loop: CASSAGDTYGYTF. The DNA for the CDR3 is TGTGCCAGCAGCGCTGGGGACACTTATGGCTACACCTTC. The V call is TRBV9, the J call TRBJ1-2, with D perhaps TRBD1 (6 bases). Germline V gene data show CDR1 as SGDLS and CDR2 as YYNGEE. Trimming stripped 3 bases from V and 5 bases from J, with 11 bases between. This CDR3 is 13 amino acids long.

The chain carries TRBV11-2 and TRBJ1-2, with D perhaps matching TRBD1 (5 bases). Trimming removed 2 bases at V and 2 bases at J, with 9 bases between. The germline V gene has CDR1 SGHAT and CDR2 FQNNGV. This CDR3 contains 14 residues. Written as DNA, the CDR3 is TGTGCCAGCAGCTTACAGGGACTGAACTATGGCTACACCTTC. Its translation: CASSLQGLNYGYTF.

This clone was counted once. An end of the junction does not agree with germline; a read error may underlie this. The chain carries TRBV6-6 and TRBJ1-2, with no clear D. Germline CDR1 MNHNY, CDR2 SVGAGI (reference sequence). CDR3 length equals 14 residues. This CDR3 is CASSPPNGLYSYTF. CDR3 coding DNA: TGTGCCAGCAGCCCTCCGAACGGACTCTATAGCTACACCTTC.

This clone was seen just once. The chain joins TRBV19 to TRBJ2-1; 11 bases agree with TRBD2. The CDR3 is 15 amino acids. The ends lost 6 bases at V and 8 bases at J; junction bases unmatched: 9. Germline V gene data show CDR1 as LNHDA and CDR2 as SQIVND (reference sequence). This CDR3 is CASSPTSGSWDEQFF. In nucleotides, the CDR3 is TGTGCCAGTAGCCCTACTAGCGGGAGTTGGGATGAGCAGTTCTTC.

The chain joins TRBV11-3 to TRBJ2-1, with no clear D. V shed 3 bases and J shed 3 bases, with 6 bases lying between them. Germline V gives CDR1 SGHNT, CDR2 YENEEA. The CDR3 loop spans 13 amino acids. This CDR3 reads CASSFRIYNEQFF. The CDR3 region has the DNA TGTGCCAGCAGCTTCAGGATCTACAATGAGCAGTTCTTC.

In regard to this clone: Its ends do not fully match the called genes, so a read error is possible. The chain employs TRBV30 and TRBJ2-1; 9 positions match TRBD2. The germline gives CDR1 GTSNPN, CDR2 SVGIG (reference sequence). This CDR3 region has 14 residues. CDR3 in DNA: TGTGCCCGGAGTGGGAGGACTAGCGACAATGAGCAGTTCTTC. Its protein is CARSGRTSDNEQFF. Variable domain in full (rest from reference TRBV30 and TRBJ2-1): SQTIHQWPATLVQPVGSPLSLECTVEGTSNPNLYWYRQAAGRGLQLLFYSVGIGQISSEVPQNLSASRPQDRQFILSSKKLLLSDSGFYLCARSGRTSDNEQFFGPGTRLTVL.

The J gene is TRBJ2-7, the V gene TRBV9, with D possibly TRBD2 on 5 matching bases. The length of the CDR3 is 14 residues. CDR1 and CDR2 (germline): SGDLS, YYNGEE. Trimming stripped 0 bases from V and 2 bases from J, with 9 bases between. The CDR3 here is CASSVVGDTYEQYF. CDR3 in DNA: TGTGCCAGCAGCGTAGTGGGAGACACCTACGAGCAGTACTTC.

This chain links TRBV27 with TRBJ2-2, with 14 bases lining up with TRBD2. Germline trimming cut 5 bases from V and 6 bases from J; bases unmatched to any gene: 14. This CDR3 contains 19 residues. Germline V gene data show CDR1 as MNHEY and CDR2 as SMNVEV (reference sequence). CDR3 DNA sequence: TGTGCCAGCAGTCCTCGTCCCGGGACTAGCGGGAGAGGTCCCGGGGAGCTGTTTTTT. Translating it yields CASSPRPGTSGRGPGELFF.

The rearrangement uses TRBV19 and TRBJ1-3; 7 nucleotides agree with TRBD1. The CDR3 extends over 15 amino acids. V was pared by 9 bases and J by 4 bases, with 12 bases of the junction left unmatched. Germline V lookup: CDR1 LNHDA, CDR2 SQIVND (reference sequence). The CDR3 bases are TGTGCCAGACCAAATATGGGGACAGAAGGAAACACCATATATTTT. This codes for CARPNMGTEGNTIYF.

The chain recombines TRBV27 with TRBJ2-3, with TRBD2 matching 9 bases. CDR1 is MNHEY and CDR2 is SMNVEV in the germline V gene (reference sequence). The CDR3 has 15 residues. J gave up 2 bases and V 5 bases, and 5 bases lay outside the gene matches. The CDR3: CASSGLATITDTQYF. The CDR3 DNA reads TGTGCCAGCAGTGGACTAGCGACTATCACAGATACGCAGTATTTT.

This clone was observed a few times. V usage is TRBV6-5 and J usage is TRBJ1-1; D unresolved. The ends were cut back, 2 bases at V and 8 bases at J, with 9 bases in the middle. The CDR3 sequence is 12 residues long. The germline V gene has CDR1 MNHEY and CDR2 SVGAGI. CDR3 coding DNA: TGTGCCAGCAGTTACAGGGCGGGAGAAGCTTTCTTT. It encodes CASSYRAGEAFF.

The J gene is TRBJ2-3, the V gene TRBV6-6; TRBD2 matches 13 bases. V shed 5 bases, J shed 7 bases, and the junction held 9 bases outside the gene matches. The CDR3 is 16 residues long. The germline gives CDR1 MNHNY, CDR2 SVGAGI (reference sequence). CDR3 in amino acids: CASSTRTSGSLYTQYF. The CDR3 DNA sequence: TGTGCCAGCAGTACTAGGACTAGCGGGAGTTTATATACGCAGTATTTT.

This clone turned up a few times. J is TRBJ2-7 and V is TRBV15, with TRBD2 matching 7 bases. The CDR3 consists of 14 residues. Germline V gene lookup returns CDR1 LNHNV and CDR2 YYDKDF (reference sequence). V lost 0 bases and J lost 7; bases outside the gene matches: 6. The CDR3: CATSRDLAGDEQYF. The CDR3 nucleotides are TGTGCCACCAGCAGAGATTTGGCGGGAGATGAGCAGTACTTC.

The V call is TRBV7-6, the J call TRBJ1-5; TRBD1 matches at 7 bases. The CDR3 runs 14 residues. The V gene end was trimmed by 5 bases and the J gene end by 6 bases; junction bases not matched to a gene: 7. The germline gives CDR1 SGHVS, CDR2 FNYEAQ. The CDR3 DNA sequence: TGTGCCAGCAGCGATAGACAGGGAACTCAGCCCCAGCATTTT. Protein sequence: CASSDRQGTQPQHF.

This sequence joins TRBV15 and TRBJ2-5; 10 positions agree with TRBD1. The CDR3 spans 14 residues. The V gene's germline CDR1 is LNHNV and CDR2 YYDKDF (reference sequence). The ends lost 5 bases at V and 5 bases at J; junction bases unmatched: 5. The CDR3 spells CATSWDRGWETQYF. As DNA, the CDR3 is TGTGCCACCAGCTGGGACAGGGGATGGGAGACCCAGTACTTC.

This clone was detected a few times. The genes are TRBV10-3 and TRBJ1-1; 7 bases are shared with TRBD1. The CDR3 is 13 amino acids. V lost 6 bases to trimming and J lost 4 bases; unmatched junction nucleotides: 5. CDR1 ENHRY and CDR2 SYGVKD come from the germline V gene. The CDR3: CAISLGTATEAFF. DNA for the CDR3: TGTGCCATCAGCCTTGGGACAGCCACTGAAGCTTTCTTT.

The chain couples TRBV19 to TRBJ2-1; 8 nucleotides line up with TRBD1. J lost 10 bases, V lost 6 bases, and 8 bases had no gene match. Germline CDR1 LNHDA, CDR2 SQIVND (reference sequence). This CDR3 contains 13 residues. In nucleotides, the CDR3 is TGTGCCAGTAGAAGGACAGGGAAAACAGAGCAGTTCTTC. This sequence encodes CASRRTGKTEQFF.

The gene calls are TRBV27 and TRBJ2-1, with 14 bases fitting TRBD2. The CDR3 consists of 18 residues. The J segment lost 6 bases and the V segment lost 5 bases, leaving 12 bases of the junction unmatched. The germline V gene encodes CDR1 MNHEY and CDR2 SMNVEV (reference sequence). CDR3 bases: TGTGCCAGCAGTGTGGGACTAGCGGGAGTTATGTTAAGCAATGAGCAGTTCTTC. It codes for CASSVGLAGVMLSNEQFF.

The chain couples TRBV19 to TRBJ2-5, with a tentative D call TRBD2 (6 bases). This CDR3 is built from 14 residues. V dropped 5 bases and J dropped 2 bases, with 12 bases sitting between them. CDR1 is LNHDA and CDR2 is SQIVND in the germline V gene (reference sequence). The CDR3 region is CASSPSSDQETQYF. DNA for the CDR3: TGTGCCAGTAGTCCTTCTAGCGATCAAGAGACCCAGTACTTC.

This chain links TRBV10-2 with TRBJ1-2; 10 positions match TRBD1. Trimming at V came to 6 bases and at J to 5 bases, leaving 3 bases not matched to a gene. CDR1 and CDR2 from the germline V gene are WSHSY and SAAADI. The CDR3 contains 13 residues. CDR3 DNA: TGCGCCAGCAGCGAGGGACAGGGGTATGGCTACACCTTC. Protein sequence: CASSEGQGYGYTF.

This chain links TRBV7-3 with TRBJ2-7; TRBD2 aligns across 8 bases. J lost 7 bases, V lost 5 bases, and 10 bases had no gene match. The V gene's germline CDR1 is SGHTA and CDR2 FQGTGA. The CDR3 has 14 amino acids. The CDR3 spells CASSPVGGGGEQYF. The DNA of the CDR3 is TGTGCCAGCAGCCCAGTCGGAGGCGGGGGGGAGCAGTACTTC.

The rearrangement uses TRBV27 and TRBJ2-1; 7 bases line up with TRBD2. Germline assignment: CDR1 MNHEY and CDR2 SMNVEV (reference sequence). The CDR3 runs to 14 residues. J gave up 7 bases and V 5 bases, and 8 bases lay outside the gene matches. CDR3 bases: TGTGCCAGCAGTGGACTAGAGAGAATAAATGAGCAGTTCTTC. It encodes CASSGLERINEQFF.

This chain links TRBV11-3 with TRBJ2-3; 12 nucleotides align to TRBD2. Germline V gene lookup returns CDR1 SGHNT and CDR2 YENEEA. V lost 5 bases and J lost 1; bases outside the gene matches: 4. The CDR3 contains 16 residues. For the CDR3, the DNA is TGTGCCAGCAGCGCCCGACTAGCGGGAGGCACAGATACGCAGTATTTT. Protein product: CASSARLAGGTDTQYF.

This chain joins TRBV9 and TRBJ2-7, with D possibly being TRBD2 (7 bases). Germline V lookup: CDR1 SGDLS, CDR2 YYNGEE. Trimming left V 4 bases short and J 7 bases short, with 15 bases between. This CDR3 spans 13 amino acids. In nucleotides, the CDR3 is TGTGCCAGCAGCAGGGGGGGGGCCAAAGAGCAGTACTTC. Translated: CASSRGGAKEQYF.

The V and J genes are TRBV7-2 and TRBJ2-7; TRBD1 aligns across 8 bases. The CDR3 runs to 14 residues. CDR1 and CDR2 from the germline V gene are SGHTA and FQGNSA. V was clipped by 4 bases and J by 7 bases; unmatched bases: 9. DNA for the CDR3: TGTGCCAGCAGCTCTAGGGGACAGGCCGGGGAGCAGTACTTC. Residues: CASSSRGQAGEQYF.

V gene TRBV6-5 combines with J gene TRBJ2-2; the match to TRBD2 covers 12 bases. J gave up 8 bases and V 2 bases, and 6 bases lay outside the gene matches. The CDR3 runs to 16 residues. Germline V gives CDR1 MNHEY, CDR2 SVGAGI. In nucleotides, the CDR3 is TGTGCCAGCAGTTACCGGCCGACTAGCGGGAGAGGGGAGCTGTTTTTT. This sequence encodes CASSYRPTSGRGELFF.

The rearrangement uses TRBV28 and TRBJ1-4, with TRBD1 as a possible D gene (6 bases). Trimming left V 7 bases short and J 10 bases short, with 19 bases between. The germline gives CDR1 MDHEN, CDR2 SYDVKM. The CDR3 sequence is 14 residues long. This CDR3 is CASIRTAFSRKLFF. Here the CDR3 DNA reads TGTGCCAGCATTAGGACAGCATTTTCACGAAAACTGTTTTTT.

The chain recombines TRBV19 with TRBJ2-7; tentatively, D is TRBD2 (6 bases). The CDR3 length is 14 residues. CDR1 is LNHDA and CDR2 is SQIVND in the germline V gene (reference sequence). Trimming stripped 10 bases from V and 0 bases from J, with 16 bases between. CDR3 in amino acids: CATTPEGLSYEQYF. In DNA, the CDR3 is TGTGCCACCACGCCGGAGGGGCTCTCCTACGAGCAGTACTTC.

The CDR3 reads CASSLSARRTGIKNEQYF. The CDR3 DNA reads as TGTGCCAGCAGTTTATCGGCGCGGAGGACAGGGATTAAAAACGAGCAGTACTTC. This chain uses TRBV27 with TRBJ2-7, with TRBD1 matching 8 bases. J gave up 5 bases and V 0 bases, and 15 bases lay outside the gene matches. CDR3 size: 18 residues. Germline-derived CDR1 and CDR2 are MNHEY and SMNVEV (reference sequence).

V usage is TRBV5-4 and J usage is TRBJ2-5; D gene ambiguous. This CDR3 is built from 13 residues. The V gene's germline CDR1 is SGHNT and CDR2 YYREEE (reference sequence). V was pared by 0 bases and J by 5 bases, with 8 bases between. The CDR3 DNA sequence: TGTGCCAGCAGCTTGGGAGGTGGGGAGACCCAGTACTTC. Its translation is CASSLGGGETQYF. The full variable domain, completed using reference TRBV5-4 and TRBJ2-5, is ETGVTQSPTHLIKTRGQQVTLRCSSQSGHNTVSWYQQALGQGPQFIFQYYREEENGRGNFPPRFSGLQFPNYSSELNVNALELDDSALYLCASSLGGGETQYFGPGTRLLVL.

This chain links TRBV6-6 with TRBJ2-3, with 13 bases fitting TRBD2. The germline gives CDR1 MNHNY, CDR2 SVGAGI (reference sequence). The V segment lost 5 bases and the J segment 3 bases; nucleotides outside the gene matches: 2. This CDR3 region has 15 residues. Written as DNA, the CDR3 is TGTGCCAGCAGTACTAGCGGGAGGGCGACAGATACGCAGTATTTT. The encoded protein is CASSTSGRATDTQYF.

The rearrangement uses TRBV27 and TRBJ2-7; 9 bases are a match to TRBD2. Germline trimming cut 2 bases from V and 4 bases from J; bases unmatched to any gene: 6. CDR1 and CDR2 (germline): MNHEY, SMNVEV (reference sequence). CDR3 length: 15 residues. This chain's CDR3 is CASSLMAGGPYEQYF. In DNA form, the CDR3 reads TGTGCCAGCAGTTTAATGGCGGGAGGGCCGTACGAGCAGTACTTC.